What follows are 2 T cell receptor beta chains derived from one specimen sequenced in a study of blood T cell repertoires in COVID-19. Clones were read by immunoSEQ multiplex PCR, and TCRdb kept only the in-frame ones, dropping some. The sample yields nearly 100,000 clones, around 80% seen once. Sequencing used peripheral blood. The receptors stem from a man aged 65-85 years with acute or convalescent COVID-19.

The rearrangement uses TRBV27 and TRBJ1-1; D is ambiguous. From germline, CDR1 is MNHEY and CDR2 SMNVEV (reference sequence). Trimming shortened V by 5 bases and J by 0 bases, and 10 bases separated the two germline ends. The CDR3 covers 14 residues. In DNA, the CDR3 is TGTGCCAGCAGTATCGAGGGCTTGAACACTGAAGCTTTCTTT. Protein product: CASSIEGLNTEAFF.

This clone was counted a few times. The chain uses TRBV2 and TRBJ2-7; no reliable D call. The CDR3 contains 14 residues. Germline loops: CDR1 SNHLY, CDR2 FYNNEI. Trimming removed 4 bases from V and 2 bases from J, with 12 bases in between. Written as DNA, the CDR3 is TGTGCCAGCAGTGCCGGGTATAGAGCCTACGAGCAGTACTTC. This sequence encodes CASSAGYRAYEQYF.